Listed here are 7 T cell receptor beta chains from one sample, sequenced in a study of control samples from healthy donors and cancer patients (dated by TCRdb to the early 2020s). The library was produced with the immunoSEQ multiplex PCR assay. TCRdb took over this immuneACCESS table, retaining in-frame rearrangements with V and J assigned. Such tables are incomplete; in checked studies, under half of the missing clones stem from an unresolved V gene, and the remainder is unexplained. The sample profile shows about 130,000 clones; 75% to 95% of them were found once. Less than 2.5% of the sample is in the top ten clones. Source material: blood. The receptors were sampled from a man aged 18 to 29 in good health.

The chain carries TRBV28 and TRBJ2-1, with D possibly being TRBD2 (6 bases). The V gene's germline CDR1 is MDHEN and CDR2 SYDVKM. V gave up 5 bases and J gave up 4 bases, with 12 bases separating them. This CDR3 region has 14 residues. CDR3 nucleotide sequence: TGTGCCAGCAGTAGAGACGGGAGTTACAATGAGCAGTTCTTC. Residues: CASSRDGSYNEQFF.

The rearrangement uses TRBV21-1 and TRBJ2-1. TRBV21-1 is a pseudogene locus. CDR3 length equals 15 residues. The CDR3 loop is CASSQADLLHNEQFF. The DNA of the CDR3 is TGTGCCAGCAGCCAAGCGGATCTACTCCACAATGAGCAGTTCTTC.

This chain connects TRBV5-1 to TRBJ1-1, with a tentative D call TRBD1 (5 bases). CDR1 is SGHRS and CDR2 is YFSETQ in the germline V gene. Trimming took off 2 bases at V and 1 base at J, with 15 bases between the two ends. This CDR3 is 16 amino acids long. The CDR3 DNA sequence: TGCGCCAGCAGCTTCCTCCTACCGGGGCAGAACACTGAAGCTTTCTTT. Protein product: CASSFLLPGQNTEAFF.

J is TRBJ2-3 and V is TRBV7-9; D remains ambiguous. V lost 2 bases to trimming and J lost 5 bases, with 11 bases between them. Germline CDR1 is SEHNR and CDR2 is FQNEAQ (reference sequence). There are 14 residues in the CDR3. CDR3 DNA sequence: TGTGCCAGCAGCTTAAATTCGGCAGTAGATACGCAGTATTTT. This codes for CASSLNSAVDTQYF.

The V and J genes are TRBV7-9 and TRBJ1-1; D call uncertain. Germline V gene data show CDR1 as SEHNR and CDR2 as FQNEAQ (reference sequence). The V end was cut by 5 bases, the J end by 5 bases, with 9 bases between. This CDR3 comprises 12 residues. The CDR3 is CASSHAGTEAFF. The CDR3 DNA is TGTGCCAGCAGCCATGCGGGTACTGAAGCTTTCTTT.

V is TRBV7-9 and J is TRBJ2-7; TRBD1 matches 10 bases. CDR1 and CDR2 (germline): SEHNR, FQNEAQ (reference sequence). This CDR3 region has 13 residues. Trimming took 6 bases from V and 7 from J; bases not matched to a gene: 6. The CDR3, as DNA: TGTGCCAGCAGGGGACAGGGGATAGGAGAGCAGTACTTC. Translated, it gives CASRGQGIGEQYF. The whole variable domain, remainder taken from reference TRBV7-9 and TRBJ2-7, is DTGVSQNPRHKITKRGQNVTFRCDPISEHNRLYWYRQTLGQGPEFLTYFQNEAQLEKSRLLSDRFSAERPKGSFSTLEIQRTEQGDSAMYLCASRGQGIGEQYFGPGTRLTVT.

The chain uses TRBV5-8 and TRBJ1-4; D possibly corresponds to TRBD1 (5 bases). V shed 5 bases and J shed 6 bases, with 17 bases lying between them. There are 15 residues in the CDR3. Germline values: CDR1 SGHTS, CDR2 YDEGEE. The CDR3 coding sequence is TGTGCCAGCAGTTCGGGACGGGGGAGCCATGAAAAACTGTTTTTT. This codes for CASSSGRGSHEKLFF.